A single sample gave rise to the 32 T cell receptor beta chains below, sequenced in a study of tumor-infiltrating lymphocytes in primary liver carcinoma. Researchers generated TCR beta cDNA from about 0.5 ug of total RNA, relying on a constant-region primer. Slightly modified ARM-PCR, run as three nested multiplex PCR rounds, produced the TCR beta libraries. The first two PCR rounds used TRBV1-TRBV30 primers with a Cbeta primer, approximately 10 cycles each. Each CDR3 protein is one row after TCRdb ran MiXCR on the multiplex PCR reads. The sample carries 330,000 or so distinct CDR3 sequences, almost 65% recorded once. Unsorted whole blood served as the source of blood RNA, and germline DNA was extracted as well. Sequences were obtained from peripheral blood. The source of these receptors is a man aged 35 to 55 with primary liver carcinoma and hepatitis B virus infection.

The rearrangement uses TRBV4-1 and TRBJ2-5, with D possibly being TRBD2 (5 bases). The CDR3 runs 15 residues. Trimming took off 2 bases at V and 5 bases at J, with 15 bases between the two ends. The germline gives CDR1 MGHRA, CDR2 YSYEKL. In nucleotides, the CDR3 is TGCGCCAGCAGCCAATCGCCGGGGAATGGGGAGACCCAGTACTTC. As protein: CASSQSPGNGETQYF.

Points on this clonotype: The junction departs from the called germline gene at one end, perhaps through a read error. This chain joins TRBV4-1 and TRBJ2-2; D perhaps matches TRBD2 (6 bases). CDR3 size: 17 residues. Germline V gene lookup returns CDR1 MGHRA and CDR2 YSYEKL. The CDR3 here is CASSRTQGLANTGELLF. Here the CDR3 DNA reads TGCGCCAGCAGCCGAACCCAGGGCCTAGCGAACACCGGGGAGCTGCTTTTT.

This clonotype was seen only a few times. The V call is TRBV4-1, the J call TRBJ2-1, with 11 positions matching TRBD2. Germline V gene data show CDR1 as MGHRA and CDR2 as YSYEKL. The CDR3 sequence is 15 residues long. The V and J ends lost 3 bases and 9 bases, in that order; junction bases with no gene match: 7. The CDR3, as DNA: TGCGCCAGCAGCCAGAGGACTAGCGGGCAGGGTGAGCAGTTCTTC. Translating it yields CASSQRTSGQGEQFF.

To note about this clonotype: The CDR3 carries no conserved terminal phenylalanine or tryptophan, so it likely arises from a read error. The chain combines TRBV5-6 with TRBJ1-2; TRBD1 might be the D (5 bases). This CDR3 spans 13 amino acids. V lost 0 bases, J lost 8 bases, and 11 bases lay in between. In germline, CDR1 is SGHDT, CDR2 YYEEEE. CDR3 DNA: TGTGCCAGCAGCTTGGATGGAACAGGAGGCTACACCATC. This gives the protein CASSLDGTGGYTI.

In its sample, this clonotype was seen a few times. This clone may be a read error of a much larger clone one base away. The chain employs TRBV12-3 or TRBV12-4 and TRBJ1-6, with D unclear. The CDR3 contains 14 residues. The CDR3 DNA follows: TGTACCAGCAGTTCACCCCTTGATTATTCACCCCTCCACTTT. This gives the protein CTSSSPLDYSPLHF.

The chain combines TRBV28 with TRBJ2-7, with D tentatively TRBD1 (6 bases). The germline V gene encodes CDR1 MDHEN and CDR2 SYDVKM. CDR3 length equals 14 residues. V was shortened by 2 bases and J by 7 bases, with 15 bases between the two germline ends. The CDR3 bases are TGTGCCAGCAGTTTAACTCAGGGGACAAGAGAGCAGTACTTC. Amino acids: CASSLTQGTREQYF.

Regarding this clonotype: A read error is likely, as this CDR3 ends without the conserved phenylalanine or tryptophan. The chain uses TRBV4-2 and TRBJ2-7, with D perhaps TRBD2 (6 bases). V shed 1 base and J shed 7 bases, with 11 bases lying between them. This CDR3 spans 13 amino acids. Germline lookup yields CDR1 LGHNA and CDR2 YNFKEQ. The CDR3 nucleotides read TGTGCCAGCAGCCAAGGCGGGGTTTATGAGCAGTACTCC. It encodes CASSQGGVYEQYS.

This clonotype was observed a few times. The chain is built from TRBV10-3 and TRBJ1-2, with 11 bases aligning to TRBD1. Per germline, CDR1 ENHRY and CDR2 SYGVKD. The junction had 4 bases not matched to a gene; V was cut back by 6 bases and J by 7 bases. The CDR3 spans 13 residues. CDR3 DNA sequence: TGTGCCATCAGGGGGACAGGGGGGATTGGCTACACCTTC. It is translated as CAIRGTGGIGYTF.

On this clonotype itself: This clone may be a read error of a much larger clone one base away. V and J are TRBV6-1 and TRBJ2-1; no firm D call. V dropped 7 bases and J dropped 1 base, with 14 bases sitting between them. This CDR3 is built from 15 residues. In germline, CDR1 is MNHNS, CDR2 SASEGT. The CDR3 DNA follows: TGTGCCAGCATTACGGAATTTGCTTCCTACAATGAGCAGTTCTTC. It yields the protein CASITEFASYNEQFF.

The rearrangement links TRBV18 to TRBJ2-7; unclear D gene. The CDR3 extends over 13 amino acids. Germline assignment: CDR1 KGHSH and CDR2 LQKENI. The V gene lost 6 bases and the J gene lost 4 bases, with 13 bases spanning the gap. Written as DNA, the CDR3 is TGTGCCAGCTCGCCAGATGACGAGTACGAGCAGTACTTC. Its protein is CASSPDDEYEQYF.

The J gene is TRBJ1-6, the V gene TRBV6-5; D not certain. CDR1 and CDR2 (germline): MNHEY, SVGAGI. Trimming took off 1 base at V and 9 bases at J, with 13 bases between the two ends. The CDR3 covers 15 residues. CDR3 residues: CASSYFTGPSSPLHF. CDR3 nucleotides: TGTGCCAGCAGTTACTTTACTGGGCCTAGTTCACCCCTCCACTTT.

On this clonotype itself: At one end the junction does not follow the germline gene, possibly because of a read error. The genes are TRBV11-2 and TRBJ2-1, with D possibly TRBD1 on 7 matching bases. Germline CDR1 SGHAT, CDR2 FQNNGV. This CDR3 comprises 13 residues. Here the CDR3 DNA reads TGTGCCAGCCGGAACAGGGGAGGCAATGCGCAGTCCTTC. Encoded protein: CASRNRGGNAQSF. The full variable domain, its missing parts supplied by reference TRBV11-2 and TRBJ2-1, is EAGVAQSPRYKIIEKRQSVAFWCNPISGHATLYWYQQILGQGPKLLIQFQNNGVVDDSQLPKDRFSAERLKGVDSTLKIQPAKLEDSAVYLCASRNRGGNAQSFGPGTRLTVL.

The rearrangement joins TRBV4-3 to TRBJ1-3; D remains ambiguous. CDR1 and CDR2 from the germline V gene are LGHNA and YSLEER. The length of the CDR3 is 16 residues. Trimming removed 6 bases from V and 3 bases from J, with 18 bases in between. CDR3 region: CASSQTTEGRGNTIYF. In DNA, the CDR3 is TGCGCCAGCAGTCAAACAACAGAGGGCCGTGGAAACACCATATATTTT.

Worth noting for this clonotype: Its ends do not fully match the called genes, so a read error is possible. J is TRBJ2-5 and V is TRBV6-5, with 9 positions matching TRBD2. CDR3 length equals 17 residues. Germline V CDR1 and CDR2: MNHEY, SVGAGI. The CDR3 DNA reads as TGTGCCAGCAACCATACCCCCCCGCGGGAGGGCCGAGAGACACAGTACTTC. Translated: CASNHTPPREGRETQYF.

This clonotype was found once. Sequence at one end of the junction differs from germline and may be a read error. The rearrangement joins TRBV13 to TRBJ1-3; 7 bases align to TRBD1. This CDR3 has 14 amino acids. Germline assignment: CDR1 PRHDT and CDR2 FYEKMQ (reference sequence). This chain's CDR3 is CVSSVRTGGNTIYF. As DNA, the CDR3 is TGTGTCAGCAGCGTCCGGACAGGAGGAAACACCATATATTTT.

On this clonotype: Since a much larger clone is just one base distant, this may be a read error. This rearrangement joins TRBV6-5 to TRBJ1-1; unclear D gene. CDR3 length: 13 residues. Per germline, CDR1 MNHEY and CDR2 SVGAGI. CDR3 in DNA: TGTGCCAGCAGTGACGTGGGCTGGACTGAAGCTTTATTT. This gives the protein CASSDVGWTEALF.

The chain carries TRBV5-4 and TRBJ1-2; no definite D call. Germline V gene lookup returns CDR1 SGHNT and CDR2 YYREEE (reference sequence). The CDR3 loop spans 15 amino acids. Trimming pared 0 bases from V and 1 base from J, leaving 10 bases between. CDR3 coding DNA: TGTGCCAGCAGCTTGGAGACAAATGATAACTATGGCTACACCTTC. Translating it yields CASSLETNDNYGYTF. The full variable domain, in which reference TRBV5-4 and TRBJ1-2 provide the parts outside the CDR3, is ETGVTQSPTHLIKTRGQQVTLRCSSQSGHNTVSWYQQALGQGPQFIFQYYREEENGRGNFPPRFSGLQFPNYSSELNVNALELDDSALYLCASSLETNDNYGYTFGSGTRLTVV.

This chain uses TRBV6-6 with TRBJ2-6, with a possible D match to TRBD1 (6 bases). V lost 6 bases and J 1 base, leaving 10 bases between the germline ends. Germline-derived CDR1 and CDR2 are MNHNY and SVGAGI (reference sequence). The CDR3 is made up of 15 amino acids. CDR3 in amino acids: CASRLQGSGANVLTF. The DNA for the CDR3 is TGTGCCAGCAGACTACAGGGATCTGGGGCCAACGTCCTGACTTTC.

A remark on this clonotype: One end of the junction does not line up with germline, which may come from a read error. The chain links TRBV11-1 to TRBJ2-7; perhaps TRBD1 as D (5 bases). The length of the CDR3 is 14 residues. From germline, CDR1 is SGHAT and CDR2 FQDESV (reference sequence). The CDR3 protein is CTSSTRASSYERYF. CDR3 DNA: TGTACCAGTAGCACCAGGGCCTCCTCCTACGAGCGGTACTTC. Supplemented by reference TRBV11-1 and TRBJ2-7, the full variable domain reads EAEVAQSPRYKITEKSQAVAFWCDPISGHATLYWYRQILGQGPELLVQFQDESVVDDSQLPKDRFSAERLKGVDSTLKIQPAELGDSAMYLCTSSTRASSYERYFGPGTRLTVT.

The chain uses TRBV7-9 and TRBJ2-7, with unresolved D. The CDR3 extends over 14 amino acids. V was trimmed by 1 base and J by 3 bases, leaving 10 bases between them. CDR1 is SEHNR and CDR2 is FQNEAQ in the germline V gene (reference sequence). CDR3 loop: CASSLGAENYEQYF. The CDR3 coding sequence is TGTGCCAGCAGCTTAGGCGCGGAGAACTACGAGCAGTACTTC.

This chain connects TRBV10-1 to TRBJ2-5; D may be TRBD2 (5 bases). V lost 0 bases, J lost 5 bases, and 13 bases lay in between. Germline V gene sequence: CDR1 WNHNN, CDR2 SYGVQD (reference sequence). The CDR3 sequence is 15 residues long. The CDR3 reads CASSESVSEWETQYF. Written as DNA, the CDR3 is TGCGCCAGCAGTGAGTCCGTTAGCGAGTGGGAGACCCAGTACTTC.

This clonotype was seen many times. The CDR3 DNA reads TGTGCCAGCAGCGTCAGGCAGGGACTATATAATTCACCCCTCCACTTT. Its translation is CASSVRQGLYNSPLHF. The J gene is TRBJ1-6, the V gene TRBV12-3 or TRBV12-4; TRBD1 might be the D (5 bases). This CDR3 region has 16 residues. V dropped 6 bases and J dropped 4 bases, with 16 bases sitting between them.

This clonotype appeared a few times. A much larger clone differs by one base, so this may be a read error. The CDR3 DNA reads as TGTGTCACAATTAAATCAGGGCACACTGAAGCTTTCTTT. It yields the protein CVTIKSGHTEAFF. The chain links TRBV6-5 to TRBJ1-1, with D possibly TRBD1 on 5 matching bases. There are 13 residues in the CDR3. The germline V gene has CDR1 MNHEY and CDR2 SVGAGI.

Worth noting for this clonotype: Mismatch with germline at one junction end may stem from a read error. J is TRBJ1-1 and V is TRBV11-2; a possible D gene is TRBD1 (5 bases). CDR3 length: 11 amino acids. Germline CDR1 SGHAT, CDR2 FQNNGV. CDR3 in DNA: TGTGACAGCAGCTCGGACACTGAAGCATTCTTT. Translated: CDSSSDTEAFF.

Concerning this clonotype: A clone one base away is much larger, so this may be a read error. V gene TRBV4-1 combines with J gene TRBJ1-6, with TRBD1 matching over 8 bases. The CDR3 runs to 16 residues. Looked up from germline, CDR1 is MGHRA and CDR2 is YSYEKL. CDR3 nucleotides: TGCGCCAGCAGCCAATCTCGACAGGGGTCGGGTTCACGCCTCCACTTT. As protein: CASSQSRQGSGSRLHF.

The rearrangement joins TRBV28 to TRBJ2-1; D unresolved. Trimming shortened V by 2 bases and J by 0 bases, and 8 bases separated the two germline ends. CDR1 and CDR2 (germline): MDHEN, SYDVKM. The CDR3 has 15 amino acids. The CDR3 protein is CASSLQPPSYNEQFF. The DNA for the CDR3 is TGTGCCAGCAGTTTACAGCCTCCCTCCTACAATGAGCAGTTCTTC.

This clonotype was recorded a few times. A junction end diverges from the germline sequence, so it may reflect a read error. V and J are TRBV4-2 and TRBJ2-2; D gene unclear. CDR3 size: 16 residues. CDR1 is LGHNA, CDR2 YNFKEQ, per germline. CDR3: CANSQDPGPHDGELFF. CDR3 nucleotide sequence: TGTGCCAACAGCCAAGATCCCGGACCCCACGACGGGGAGCTGTTTTTT.

For the CDR3, the DNA is TGTGCCAGTAGGCCCCACGCGGACGAGGGAAACATTCAGTACTTC. Residues: CASRPHADEGNIQYF. The chain is built from TRBV6-2 or TRBV6-3 and TRBJ2-4; D is possibly TRBD2 (5 bases). There are 15 residues in the CDR3. V was trimmed by 9 bases and J by 6 bases, leaving 21 bases between them. Germline V gene lookup returns CDR1 MNHEY and CDR2 SVGEGT.

This clonotype showed up just once. Given the absence of the conserved phenylalanine or tryptophan at the CDR3 end, a read error is likely. This chain connects TRBV6-1 to TRBJ2-5, with TRBD2 identical over 7 bases. This CDR3 comprises 14 residues. The germline gives CDR1 MNHNS, CDR2 SASEGT. J gave up 6 bases and V 3 bases, and 7 bases lay outside the gene matches. CDR3 region: CASSDASGVQTQYS. The CDR3 DNA sequence: TGTGCCAGCAGTGACGCTAGCGGTGTACAGACCCAGTACTCC.

The chain couples TRBV28 to TRBJ2-3; TRBD2 agrees at 7 bases. The CDR3 loop spans 16 amino acids. Germline values: CDR1 MDHEN, CDR2 SYDVKM. The V segment lost 5 bases and the J segment 0 bases; nucleotides outside the gene matches: 8. CDR3: CASSERAGTSTDTQYF. CDR3 coding DNA: TGTGCCAGCAGTGAAAGAGCGGGAACTAGCACAGATACGCAGTATTTT.

This clonotype came up a few times. The rearrangement uses TRBV14 and TRBJ1-5; D ambiguous. Trimming removed 1 base at V and 3 bases at J, with 13 bases between. This CDR3 contains 16 residues. Germline lookup yields CDR1 SGHDN and CDR2 FVKESK. This CDR3 reads CASSQAGTRPNQPQHF. The DNA for the CDR3 is TGTGCCAGCAGCCAAGCCGGAACCAGACCCAATCAGCCCCAGCATTTT.

The V call is TRBV15, the J call TRBJ2-1; TRBD2 might be the D (5 bases). V was clipped by 1 base and J by 2 bases, with 9 bases between them. Germline V gene data show CDR1 as LNHNV and CDR2 as YYDKDF (reference sequence). The CDR3 extends over 15 amino acids. For the CDR3, the DNA is TGTGCCACCAGCAGAGGTGGTAGCGCCTACAATGAGCAGTTCTTC. Amino acid sequence: CATSRGGSAYNEQFF. Full variable domain (remainder filled in from reference TRBV15 and TRBJ2-1): DAMVIQNPRYQVTQFGKPVTLSCSQTLNHNVMYWYQQKSSQAPKLLFHYYDKDFNNEADTPDNFQSRRPNTSFCFLDIRSPGLGDTAMYLCATSRGGSAYNEQFFGPGTRLTVL.